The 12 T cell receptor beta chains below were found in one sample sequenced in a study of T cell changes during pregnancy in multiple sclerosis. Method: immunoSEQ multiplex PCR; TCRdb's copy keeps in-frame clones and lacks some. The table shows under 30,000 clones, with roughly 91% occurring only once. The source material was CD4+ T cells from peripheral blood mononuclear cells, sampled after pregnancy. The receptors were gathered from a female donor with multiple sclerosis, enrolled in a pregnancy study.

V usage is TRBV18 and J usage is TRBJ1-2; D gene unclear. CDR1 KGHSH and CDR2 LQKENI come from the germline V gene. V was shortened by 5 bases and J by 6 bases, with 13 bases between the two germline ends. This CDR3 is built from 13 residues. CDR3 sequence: CASSEDGLHGYTF. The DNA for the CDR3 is TGTGCCAGCTCAGAGGACGGACTACATGGCTACACCTTC.

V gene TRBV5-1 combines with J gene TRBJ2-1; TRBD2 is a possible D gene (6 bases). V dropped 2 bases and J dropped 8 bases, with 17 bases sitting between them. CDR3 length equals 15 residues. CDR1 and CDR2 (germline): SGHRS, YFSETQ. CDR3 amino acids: CASSFEGLTADEQFF. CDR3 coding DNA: TGCGCCAGCAGCTTTGAAGGACTAACTGCCGATGAGCAGTTCTTC. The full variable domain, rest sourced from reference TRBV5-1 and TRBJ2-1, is KAGVTQTPRYLIKTRGQQVTLSCSPISGHRSVSWYQQTPGQGLQFLFEYFSETQRNKGNFPGRFSGRQFSNSRSEMNVSTLELGDSALYLCASSFEGLTADEQFFGPGTRLTVL.

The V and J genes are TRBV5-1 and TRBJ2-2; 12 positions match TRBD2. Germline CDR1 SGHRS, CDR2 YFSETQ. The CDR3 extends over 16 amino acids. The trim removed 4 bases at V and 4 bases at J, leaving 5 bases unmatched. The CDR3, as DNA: TGCGCCAGCAGCCCTAGCGGGAGGGCCAGCACCGGGGAGCTGTTTTTT. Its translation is CASSPSGRASTGELFF. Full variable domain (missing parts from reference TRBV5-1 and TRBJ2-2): KAGVTQTPRYLIKTRGQQVTLSCSPISGHRSVSWYQQTPGQGLQFLFEYFSETQRNKGNFPGRFSGRQFSNSRSEMNVSTLELGDSALYLCASSPSGRASTGELFFGEGSRLTVL.

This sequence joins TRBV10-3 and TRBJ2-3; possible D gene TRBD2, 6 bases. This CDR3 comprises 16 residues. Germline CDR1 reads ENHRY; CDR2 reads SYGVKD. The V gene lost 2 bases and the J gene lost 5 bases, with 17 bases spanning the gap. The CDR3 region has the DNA TGTGCCATCAGTGAGACCCCCTCGGCGGGGAAAGATACGCAGTATTTT. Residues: CAISETPSAGKDTQYF.

CDR3 residues: CASSRFPAGNNSPLHF. The CDR3 DNA reads as TGTGCCAGCTCAAGGTTCCCGGCGGGTAATAATTCACCCCTCCACTTT. The chain has TRBV18 and TRBJ1-6, with no clear D. V lost 5 bases to trimming and J lost 5 bases, with 16 bases between them. CDR1 and CDR2 from the germline V gene are KGHSH and LQKENI. The CDR3 spans 16 residues.

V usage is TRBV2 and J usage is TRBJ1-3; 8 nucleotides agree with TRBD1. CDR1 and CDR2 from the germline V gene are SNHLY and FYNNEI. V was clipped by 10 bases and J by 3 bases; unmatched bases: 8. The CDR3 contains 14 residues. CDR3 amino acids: CATSLQGDGNTIYF. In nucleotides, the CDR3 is TGTGCCACGAGCCTACAGGGGGATGGAAACACCATATATTTT.

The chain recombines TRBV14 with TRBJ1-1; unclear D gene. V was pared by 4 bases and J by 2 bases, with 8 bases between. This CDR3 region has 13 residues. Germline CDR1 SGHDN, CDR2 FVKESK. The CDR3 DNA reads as TGTGCCAGCAGCCTTCCAGTCAACACTGAAGCTTTCTTT. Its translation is CASSLPVNTEAFF.

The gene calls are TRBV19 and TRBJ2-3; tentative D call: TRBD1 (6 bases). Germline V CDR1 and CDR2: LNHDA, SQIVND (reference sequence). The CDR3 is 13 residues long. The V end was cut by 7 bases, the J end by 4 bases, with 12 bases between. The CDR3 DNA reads TGTGCCAGTACGAGGGGGAACCCAGATACGCAGTATTTT. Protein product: CASTRGNPDTQYF.

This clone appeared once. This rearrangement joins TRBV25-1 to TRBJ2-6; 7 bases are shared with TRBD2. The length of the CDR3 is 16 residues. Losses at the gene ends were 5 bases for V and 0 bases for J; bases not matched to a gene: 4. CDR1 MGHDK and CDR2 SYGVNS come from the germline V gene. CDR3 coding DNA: TGTGCCAGCAGTCCCCGGGGGGACTCTGGGGCCAACGTCCTGACTTTC. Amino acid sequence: CASSPRGDSGANVLTF.

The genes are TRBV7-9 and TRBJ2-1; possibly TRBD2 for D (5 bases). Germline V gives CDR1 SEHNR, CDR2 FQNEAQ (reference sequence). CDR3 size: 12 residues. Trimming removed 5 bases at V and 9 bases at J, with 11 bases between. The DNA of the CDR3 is TGTGCCAGCAGCCCGGGATATCCTGAGCAGTTCTTC. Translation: CASSPGYPEQFF.

The CDR3 DNA is TGTGCCAGCAGCTTAGCCCGGGACAGGCCCGATTATACGCAGTATTTT. This codes for CASSLARDRPDYTQYF. The chain combines TRBV7-6 with TRBJ2-3; 8 positions match TRBD1. The germline V gene encodes CDR1 SGHVS and CDR2 FNYEAQ. With 0 bases clipped from V and 7 bases from J, the junction kept 9 bases outside the gene matches. This CDR3 contains 16 residues.

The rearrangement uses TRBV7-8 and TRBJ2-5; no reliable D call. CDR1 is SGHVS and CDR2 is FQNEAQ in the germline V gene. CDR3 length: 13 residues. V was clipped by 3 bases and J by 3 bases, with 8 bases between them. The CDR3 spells CASSFSSKETQYF. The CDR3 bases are TGTGCCAGCAGCTTTAGCAGTAAAGAGACCCAGTACTTC.